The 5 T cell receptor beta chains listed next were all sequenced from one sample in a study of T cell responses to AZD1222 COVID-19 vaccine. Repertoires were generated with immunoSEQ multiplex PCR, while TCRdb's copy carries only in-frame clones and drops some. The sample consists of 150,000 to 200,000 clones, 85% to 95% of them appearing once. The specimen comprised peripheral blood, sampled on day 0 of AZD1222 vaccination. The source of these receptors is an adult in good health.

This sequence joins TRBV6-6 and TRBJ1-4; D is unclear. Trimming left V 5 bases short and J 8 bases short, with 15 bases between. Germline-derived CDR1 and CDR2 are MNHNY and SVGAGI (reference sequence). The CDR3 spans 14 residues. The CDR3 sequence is CASSPQWEVEKLFF. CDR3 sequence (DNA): TGTGCCAGCAGTCCCCAATGGGAGGTCGAAAAACTGTTTTTT.

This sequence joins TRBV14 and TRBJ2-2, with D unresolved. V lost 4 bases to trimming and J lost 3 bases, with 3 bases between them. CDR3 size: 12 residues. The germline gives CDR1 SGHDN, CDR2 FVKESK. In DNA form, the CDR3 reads TGTGCCAGCAGCCCCTACACCGGGGAGCTGTTTTTT. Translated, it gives CASSPYTGELFF.

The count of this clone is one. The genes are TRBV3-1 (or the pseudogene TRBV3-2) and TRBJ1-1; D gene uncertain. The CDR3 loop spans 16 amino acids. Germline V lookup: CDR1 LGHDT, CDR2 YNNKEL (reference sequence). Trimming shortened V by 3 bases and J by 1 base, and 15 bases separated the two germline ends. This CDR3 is CASSQASMEGNTEAFF. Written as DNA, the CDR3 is TGTGCCAGCAGCCAGGCCTCCATGGAAGGGAACACTGAAGCTTTCTTT.

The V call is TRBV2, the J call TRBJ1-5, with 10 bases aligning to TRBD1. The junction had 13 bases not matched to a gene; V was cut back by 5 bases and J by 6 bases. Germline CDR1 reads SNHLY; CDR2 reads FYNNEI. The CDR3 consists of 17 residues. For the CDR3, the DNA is TGTGCCAGCAGTTCTACCACGGGACAGGGGTATAGTCAGCCCCAGCATTTT. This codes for CASSSTTGQGYSQPQHF. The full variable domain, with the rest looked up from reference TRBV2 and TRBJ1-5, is EPEVTQTPSHQVTQMGQEVILRCVPISNHLYFYWYRQILGQKVEFLVSFYNNEISEKSEIFDDQFSVERPDGSNFTLKIRSTKLEDSAMYFCASSSTTGQGYSQPQHFGDGTRLSIL.

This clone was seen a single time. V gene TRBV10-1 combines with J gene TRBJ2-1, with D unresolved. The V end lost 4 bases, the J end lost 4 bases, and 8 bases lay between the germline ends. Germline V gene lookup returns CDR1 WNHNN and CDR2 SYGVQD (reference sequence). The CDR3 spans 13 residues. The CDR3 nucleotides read TGCGCCAGCAGTGCCTTGTCGTACAATGAGCAGTTCTTC. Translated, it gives CASSALSYNEQFF.